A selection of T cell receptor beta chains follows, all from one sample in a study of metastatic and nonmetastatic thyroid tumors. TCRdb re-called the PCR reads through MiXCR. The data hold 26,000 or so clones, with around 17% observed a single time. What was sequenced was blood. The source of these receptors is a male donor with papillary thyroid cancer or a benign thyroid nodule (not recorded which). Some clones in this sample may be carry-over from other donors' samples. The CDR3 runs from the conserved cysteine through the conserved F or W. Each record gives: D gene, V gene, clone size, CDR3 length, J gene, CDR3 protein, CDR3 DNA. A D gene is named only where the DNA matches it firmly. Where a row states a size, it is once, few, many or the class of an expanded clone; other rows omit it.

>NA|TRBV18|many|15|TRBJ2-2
CASSPGLQNTGELFF
TGTGCCAGCTCACCGGGACTCCAAAACACCGGGGAGCTGTTTTTT
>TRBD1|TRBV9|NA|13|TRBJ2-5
CASSRQGAETQYF
TGTGCCAGCAGCAGACAGGGGGCGGAGACCCAGTACTTC
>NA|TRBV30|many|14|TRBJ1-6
CAWTRGHDNSPLHF
TGTGCCTGGACAAGGGGACACGATAATTCACCCCTCCACTTT
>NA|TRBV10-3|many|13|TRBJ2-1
CAISSDQRNEQFF
TGTGCCATCAGTTCCGACCAGAGGAATGAGCAGTTCTTC
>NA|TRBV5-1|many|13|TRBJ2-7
CASSSRRRDEQYF
TGCGCCAGCAGCTCCCGGAGGCGCGACGAGCAGTACTTC
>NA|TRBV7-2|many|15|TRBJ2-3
CASSLSGLGTDTQYF
TGTGCCAGCAGTTTATCGGGCCTTGGCACAGATACGCAGTATTTT
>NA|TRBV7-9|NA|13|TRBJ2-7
CASSFGRGYEQYF
TGTGCCAGCAGCTTCGGGAGAGGGTACGAGCAGTACTTC
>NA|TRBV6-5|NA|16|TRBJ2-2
CASSYSTEESTGELFF
TGTGCCAGCAGTTACTCGACTGAGGAGAGCACCGGGGAGCTGTTTTTT
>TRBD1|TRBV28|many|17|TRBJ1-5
CASGPGQGSYSNQPQHF
TGTGCCAGCGGGCCGGGACAGGGCTCCTATAGCAATCAGCCCCAGCATTTT
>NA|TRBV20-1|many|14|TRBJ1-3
CSAPLRTSGNTIYF
TGCAGTGCCCCACTTAGGACCTCTGGAAACACCATATATTTT
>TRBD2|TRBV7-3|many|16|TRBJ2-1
CASSLTGMTSSNEQFF
TGTGCCAGCAGCTTAACGGGCATGACTAGCAGCAATGAGCAGTTCTTC
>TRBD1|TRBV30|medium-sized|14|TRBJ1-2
CAWSVGGQGAGYTF
TGTGCCTGGAGTGTAGGGGGACAGGGGGCTGGCTACACCTTC
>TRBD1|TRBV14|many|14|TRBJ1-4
CASSPHRGREKLFF
TGTGCCAGCAGCCCTCACAGGGGGCGGGAAAAACTGTTTTTT
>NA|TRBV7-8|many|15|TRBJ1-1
CASSPAGRLNTEAFF
TGTGCCAGCAGCCCGGCGGGACGGTTGAACACTGAAGCTTTCTTT
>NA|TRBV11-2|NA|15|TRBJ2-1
CASSIRRINYNEQFF
TGTGCAAGCAGCATTCGGAGGATCAACTACAATGAGCAGTTCTTC
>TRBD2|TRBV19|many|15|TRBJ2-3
CASHRTSGVPGTQYF
TGTGCCAGTCACCGAACTAGCGGGGTTCCCGGTACGCAGTATTTT
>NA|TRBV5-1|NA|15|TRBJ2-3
CASSLADGTTDTQYF
TGCGCCAGCAGCTTGGCGGACGGAACCACAGATACGCAGTATTTT
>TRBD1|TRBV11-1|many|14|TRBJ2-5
CASSFGTGQETQYF
TGTGCCAGCAGCTTCGGGACAGGGCAAGAGACCCAGTACTTC
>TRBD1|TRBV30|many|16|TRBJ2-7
CAWFSKTGQGSYEQYF
TGTGCCTGGTTTTCCAAAACGGGACAGGGATCCTACGAGCAGTACTTC
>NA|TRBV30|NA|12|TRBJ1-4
CAWSENSEKLFF
TGTGCCTGGAGTGAAAATTCCGAAAAACTGTTTTTT
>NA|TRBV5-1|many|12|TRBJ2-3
CASSPMSDTQYF
TGCGCCAGCAGCCCGATGTCGGATACGCAGTATTTT
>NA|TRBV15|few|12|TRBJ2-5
CATITMKATQYF
TGTGCCACCATCACTATGAAGGCGACCCAGTACTTC